This T cell receptor (beta chain) was recorded in a study of CD8+ T cells in alopecia areata. Findings and caveats of the study: TCR sharing was clearer in mice than between patients, perhaps partly owing to patient HLA diversity. Normal skin contains resident alphabeta T cells, and these are also sequenced in scalp samples. Scalp and blood retained many expanded lesional clones during tofacitinib. Normal scalp showed lower clonality than lesional scalp, especially alopecia totalis/universalis.

Sequencing used cDNA as its template, made by extracting RNA and reverse transcribing it. TCRdb keeps only in-frame clones here, not all; method: immunoSEQ multiplex PCR. The sample records around 190,000 clones, under 70% being singletons. For this clone: The antigen remains unidentified.

Looked up from germline, CDR1 is SGHNT and CDR2 is YYREEE (reference sequence). The CDR3 extends over 11 amino acids. Deletions cut 4 bases from V and 8 bases from J, with 7 bases between. The treatment was: oral pan-JAK inhibitor, 5-10 mg twice daily. The chain has TRBV5-4 and TRBJ2-1; D is possibly TRBD2 (6 bases). The starting material was CD4+ T cells sorted from blood, obtained at week 4, from a patient treated with tofacitinib. The TCR comes from a human donor with alopecia areata. The CDR3, as DNA: TGTGCCAGCAGCCGACTAGATGAGCAGTTCTTC. Translation: CASSRLDEQFF.